This entry features one T cell receptor beta chain sequence. Its target is unknown. Four subsets defined by CD45RA and CD27 were sorted after CD3, CD4, CD8 and live/dead staining. The CDR3 length is 15 residues. V was cut by 3 bases and J by 6 bases, with 18 bases left in between. Per the germline V gene, CDR1 is LGHNA and CDR2 is YSLEER. The data were obtained in a study of naive and memory T cell subsets. Whole-study results and caveats: Possibly reflecting memory cells re-expressing CD45RA, a few larger clonotypes occurred in naive repertoires, especially CD8. Diversity fell and Gini index rose from naive through CM, EM, EMRA. In naive cells, over 95% of TCR sequences were seen only once.

Both TRBC1 and TRBC2 were covered by a beta constant-region primer of two equimolar oligonucleotides. Four rounds of PCR amplified the ligated cDNA using nested alpha and beta constant-region primers plus SP2. Using its own MiXCR run on the UMI-ligation and nested PCR reads, TCRdb lists one record per CDR3 protein. The table records some 82,000 distinct CDR3 sequences, about 11% of them present only once. Sequencing was performed on naive CD4+ T cells from blood. The clonotype was recovered from a human donor in good health. The J gene is TRBJ2-7, the V gene TRBV4-3; a possible D gene is TRBD2 (6 bases). CDR3 region: CASSQSYMGGSEQYF. CDR3 in DNA: TGCGCCAGCAGCCAGAGCTACATGGGGGGTAGCGAGCAGTACTTC.